These T cell receptor beta chains were read from a single sample in a study of T cell changes during pregnancy in multiple sclerosis. Repertoires were generated with immunoSEQ multiplex PCR, while TCRdb's copy carries only in-frame clones and drops some. The profile shows over 100,000 clones, about 90% of them singletons. Sequenced here: peripheral blood, sampled in the third trimester of pregnancy. These receptors all come from a female donor with multiple sclerosis, enrolled in a pregnancy study. Each CDR3 is given with its conserved first and last residue. Fields, in order: J gene, V gene, clone size, CDR3 protein. Clone sizes are given selectively: once, few, many, or a class where the clone is expanded.

>TRBJ1-4|TRBV6-1|-
CATGQVATNEKLFF
>TRBJ1-2|TRBV27|-
CASSPPGSVHGYTF
>TRBJ2-6|TRBV10-3|-
CAISDRQGEAGANVLTF
>TRBJ1-1|TRBV5-5|-
CASSYRGMNTEAFF
>TRBJ1-1|TRBV11-2|-
CASRMGKGSKETEAFF
>TRBJ2-7|TRBV20-1|-
CSATSYEQYF
>TRBJ2-1|TRBV5-1|-
CASSLAPTGGYNEQFF
>TRBJ1-1|TRBV6-5|-
CASRGTGTNTEAFF
>TRBJ1-1|TRBV10-3|-
CAIKRIGEDEAFF
>TRBJ1-4|TRBV7-8|-
CASSLGVNEKLFF
>TRBJ2-7|TRBV28|once
CASSPLAGSYEQYF
>TRBJ2-1|TRBV5-1|-
CASSFTGGGDEQFF
>TRBJ2-3|TRBV30|-
CAWGQGSTDTQYF
>TRBJ1-2|TRBV29-1|-
CSVGMGGQGLNYGYTF
>TRBJ1-1|TRBV21-1|-
CASSKRQVNTEAFF
>TRBJ2-2|TRBV5-1|-
CASSPRQGFDGELFF
>TRBJ2-1|TRBV30|-
CALPRGQEQFF
>TRBJ2-7|TRBV6-6|-
CASRPAGVGGSYEQYF
>TRBJ1-5|TRBV6-5|-
CASRTGENQPQHF
>TRBJ2-7|TRBV30|-
CAWRPGGATGYEQYF
>TRBJ2-3|TRBV23-1|-
CASSQSQTSANRGTDTQYF
>TRBJ2-3|TRBV10-1|-
CASSEWGIAGGDTQYF
>TRBJ2-2|TRBV6-4|-
CASSERARAGELFF
>TRBJ2-7|TRBV4-2|-
CASSTDRDYEQYF
>TRBJ2-3|TRBV30|-
CAWSPGLDTDTQYF
>TRBJ2-1|TRBV6-1|-
CASSVATLSYNEQFF
>TRBJ1-1|TRBV9|-
CASSPSWNTEAFF
>TRBJ2-3|TRBV5-5|-
CASSTTDTQYF
>TRBJ2-5|TRBV27|-
CASSRRLAGENQETQYF
>TRBJ1-4|TRBV5-1|-
CASSLETGDWGNEKLFF
>TRBJ1-4|TRBV30|-
CAWTRAANEKLFF
>TRBJ1-1|TRBV7-2|-
CASSFEVRDEAFF
>TRBJ1-1|TRBV19|once
CASSSLQGISTEAFF
>TRBJ1-1|TRBV2|-
CASSDSGLRYTEAFF
>TRBJ1-5|TRBV28|-
CASSSPRFNQPQHF
>TRBJ2-2|TRBV5-5|once
CASSLWSGGGTGELFF
>TRBJ2-1|TRBV5-8|-
CASSLTLAVLPRHEQFF
>TRBJ1-4|TRBV6-5|-
CASSRSLTGGEKLFF
>TRBJ2-3|TRBV6-5|-
CASSYRGRKDTQYF
>TRBJ1-3|TRBV18|-
CASSPRPHSGVRGGNTIYF
>TRBJ2-2|TRBV10-3|-
CATQEMDRVNGELFF
>TRBJ1-2|TRBV18|-
CASSSTGTGDIYGYTF
>TRBJ2-7|TRBV28|-
CASSWVRTGPSWGQYF
>TRBJ2-3|TRBV19|-
CASSILSGMDTQYF
>TRBJ1-5|TRBV15|-
CATSVDRAQPQHF
>TRBJ2-1|TRBV19|-
CASSILAGTWGEQFF
>TRBJ2-2|TRBV7-3|-
CASSPLAGANTGELFF
>TRBJ1-5|TRBV19|-
CASSRGRGNQPQHF
>TRBJ2-3|TRBV19|-
CASSIDLLGGSTDTQYF